Listed below are T cell receptor beta chains from one sample, sequenced in a study of blood T cell repertoires in COVID-19. Here immunoSEQ multiplex PCR was the method, and the copy in TCRdb shows in-frame clones only, minus some. The sample includes fewer than 200,000 clones, 70% to 80% of them seen just once. Source material: peripheral blood. Every receptor here comes from a woman in her fifties or sixties with COVID-19, enrolled during active disease. Each CDR3 is given with its conserved first and last residue. Each record gives: CDR3 DNA, CDR3 protein, J gene, D gene, clone size, V gene, CDR3 length. D genes are given only for firm matches. Some rows have no size entry. The others give once, few or many, or a class for an expanded clone.

CDR3 DNA: TGTGCCAGCAGCTTAGGGAGACTAGCGTCCGATACGCAGTATTTT
CDR3 protein: CASSLGRLASDTQYF
J gene: TRBJ2-3
D gene: TRBD2
clone size: NA
V gene: TRBV7-9
CDR3 length: 15

CDR3 DNA: TGTGCCAGCAGCCGACGGTCGGGGGTCCCCGGGGAGCTGTTTTTT
CDR3 protein: CASSRRSGVPGELFF
J gene: TRBJ2-2
D gene: NA
clone size: NA
V gene: TRBV5-4
CDR3 length: 15

CDR3 DNA: TGTGCCAGCAGTTCGGACAGGGGAGAGGTTGATGGCTACACCTTC
CDR3 protein: CASSSDRGEVDGYTF
J gene: TRBJ1-2
D gene: TRBD1
clone size: NA
V gene: TRBV28
CDR3 length: 15

CDR3 DNA: TGCGCCAGCAGTGAAACTAGCGGGGGGGGGAGCACAGATACGCAGTATTTT
CDR3 protein: CASSETSGGGSTDTQYF
J gene: TRBJ2-3
D gene: TRBD2
clone size: NA
V gene: TRBV10-1
CDR3 length: 17

CDR3 DNA: TGTGCCAGCAGCCAAGGAGCTAGCGGTCTAAACAATGAGCAGTTCTTC
CDR3 protein: CASSQGASGLNNEQFF
J gene: TRBJ2-1
D gene: TRBD2
clone size: NA
V gene: TRBV3-1/TRBV3-2
CDR3 length: 16

CDR3 DNA: TGTGCCAGCAGCCTTAGGACTAGCGGGGAGTCCTACAATGAGCAGTTCTTC
CDR3 protein: CASSLRTSGESYNEQFF
J gene: TRBJ2-1
D gene: TRBD2
clone size: NA
V gene: TRBV7-2
CDR3 length: 17

CDR3 DNA: TGTGCCAGCAGTTCCCTCGACAATGGCTACACCTTC
CDR3 protein: CASSSLDNGYTF
J gene: TRBJ1-2
D gene: NA
clone size: NA
V gene: TRBV12-3/TRBV12-4
CDR3 length: 12

CDR3 DNA: TGTGCCAGCGGGGTTCCCGGGGGAAGGGACGGGGAGCTGTTTTTT
CDR3 protein: CASGVPGGRDGELFF
J gene: TRBJ2-2
D gene: NA
clone size: few
V gene: TRBV19
CDR3 length: 15

CDR3 DNA: TGTGCCAGCAGCTACCGTTTGTTAGCGGGATTGAACACCGGGGAGCTGTTTTTT
CDR3 protein: CASSYRLLAGLNTGELFF
J gene: TRBJ2-2
D gene: TRBD2
clone size: NA
V gene: TRBV9
CDR3 length: 18

CDR3 DNA: TGTGCCAGCAGCTTAGCAGGGGGCCCCTACAATGAGCAGTTCTTC
CDR3 protein: CASSLAGGPYNEQFF
J gene: TRBJ2-1
D gene: TRBD1
clone size: NA
V gene: TRBV7-2
CDR3 length: 15

CDR3 DNA: TGTGCCAGCAGCGTAGGGGCAATCCAAGAGACCCAGTACTTC
CDR3 protein: CASSVGAIQETQYF
J gene: TRBJ2-5
D gene: NA
clone size: NA
V gene: TRBV9
CDR3 length: 14